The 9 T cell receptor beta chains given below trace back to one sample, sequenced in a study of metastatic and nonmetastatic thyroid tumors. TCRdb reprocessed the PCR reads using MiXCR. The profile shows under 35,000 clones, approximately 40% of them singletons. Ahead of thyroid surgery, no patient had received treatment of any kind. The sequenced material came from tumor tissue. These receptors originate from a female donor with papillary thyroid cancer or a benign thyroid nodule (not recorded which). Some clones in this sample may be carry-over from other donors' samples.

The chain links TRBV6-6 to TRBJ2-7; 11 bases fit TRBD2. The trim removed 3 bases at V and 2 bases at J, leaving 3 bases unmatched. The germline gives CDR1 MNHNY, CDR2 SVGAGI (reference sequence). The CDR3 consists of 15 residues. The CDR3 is CASSYGTSGTYEQYF. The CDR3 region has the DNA TGTGCCAGCAGTTATGGGACTAGCGGAACCTACGAGCAGTACTTC.

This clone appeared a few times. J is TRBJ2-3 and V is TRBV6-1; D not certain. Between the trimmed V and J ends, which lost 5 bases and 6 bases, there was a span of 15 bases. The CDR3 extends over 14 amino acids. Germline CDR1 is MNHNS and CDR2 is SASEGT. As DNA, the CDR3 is TGTGCCAGCAGTCTGTCAAAGAGATCGGATACGCAGTATTTT. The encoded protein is CASSLSKRSDTQYF.

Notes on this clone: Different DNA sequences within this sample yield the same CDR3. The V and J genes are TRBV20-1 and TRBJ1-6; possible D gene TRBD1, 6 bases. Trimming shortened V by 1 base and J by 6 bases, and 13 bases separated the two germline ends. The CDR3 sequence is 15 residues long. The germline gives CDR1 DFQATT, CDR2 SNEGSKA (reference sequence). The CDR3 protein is CSARGVTGSNSPLHF. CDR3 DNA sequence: TGCAGTGCTAGAGGCGTAACAGGGAGTAATTCACCCCTCCACTTT.

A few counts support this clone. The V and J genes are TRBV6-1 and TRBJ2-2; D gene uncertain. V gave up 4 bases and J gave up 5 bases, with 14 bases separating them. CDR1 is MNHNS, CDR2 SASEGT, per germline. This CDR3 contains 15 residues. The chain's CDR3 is CASSVAAISTGELFF. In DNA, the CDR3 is TGTGCCAGCAGTGTTGCGGCCATTTCTACCGGGGAGCTGTTTTTT.

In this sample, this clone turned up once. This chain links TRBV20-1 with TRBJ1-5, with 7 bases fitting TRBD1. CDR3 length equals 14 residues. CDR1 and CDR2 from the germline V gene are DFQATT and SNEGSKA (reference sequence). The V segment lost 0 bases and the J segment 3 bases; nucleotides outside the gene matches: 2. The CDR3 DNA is TGCAGTGCTAGAGAACAGGGGAACAATCAGCCCCAGCATTTT. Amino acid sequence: CSAREQGNNQPQHF.

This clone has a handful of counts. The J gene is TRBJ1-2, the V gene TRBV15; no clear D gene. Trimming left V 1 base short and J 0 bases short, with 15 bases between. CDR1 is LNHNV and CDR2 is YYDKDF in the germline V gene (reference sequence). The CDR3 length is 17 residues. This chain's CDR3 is CATSRGGQRPTNYGYTF. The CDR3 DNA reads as TGTGCCACCAGCAGAGGTGGGCAGAGGCCAACTAACTATGGCTACACCTTC.

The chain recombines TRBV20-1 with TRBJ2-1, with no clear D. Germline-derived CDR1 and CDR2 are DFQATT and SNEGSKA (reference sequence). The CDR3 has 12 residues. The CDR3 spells CSPRYWRHGQFF. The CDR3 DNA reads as TGCAGCCCCAGGTATTGGCGGCATGGGCAGTTCTTC.

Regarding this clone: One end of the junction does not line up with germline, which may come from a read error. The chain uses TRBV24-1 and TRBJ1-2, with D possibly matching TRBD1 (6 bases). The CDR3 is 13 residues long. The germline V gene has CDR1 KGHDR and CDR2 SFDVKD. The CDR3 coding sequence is TGTTCCACCGAACCTGGCAGGGGCTATGGCTACACCTTC. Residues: CSTEPGRGYGYTF.

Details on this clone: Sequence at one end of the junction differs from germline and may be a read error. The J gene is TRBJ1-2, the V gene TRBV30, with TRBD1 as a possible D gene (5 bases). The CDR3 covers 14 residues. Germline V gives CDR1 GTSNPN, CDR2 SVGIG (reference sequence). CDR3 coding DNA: TGTACCTGGAGTGTACCTGGGGACCTCTATGGCTACACCTTC. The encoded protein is CTWSVPGDLYGYTF.